The 14 T cell receptor beta chains below were found in one sample sequenced in a study of T cell changes during pregnancy in multiple sclerosis. The data were produced by immunoSEQ multiplex PCR, yet TCRdb's version contains in-frame clones alone and is incomplete. In the table there are under 120,000 clones, roughly 92% of which are singletons. The source material was peripheral blood, sampled after pregnancy. These receptors were taken from a female donor with multiple sclerosis, enrolled in a pregnancy study.

V and J are TRBV4-1 and TRBJ2-3; a possible D gene is TRBD2 (6 bases). Germline assignment: CDR1 MGHRA and CDR2 YSYEKL. The CDR3 runs to 15 residues. V lost 0 bases to trimming and J lost 6 bases, with 13 bases between them. The CDR3 DNA reads as TGCGCCAGCAGCCAAGATCCAGGCCTAGCGGATACGCAGTATTTT. It yields the protein CASSQDPGLADTQYF.

The chain has TRBV6-5 and TRBJ1-2; 10 nucleotides line up with TRBD1. The CDR3 length is 14 residues. CDR1 is MNHEY, CDR2 SVGAGI, per germline. V lost 5 bases to trimming and J lost 7 bases; unmatched junction nucleotides: 7. The CDR3 DNA is TGTGCCAGCAGTCTCGGGACAGGGGCGCGTGGCTACACCTTC. Amino acids: CASSLGTGARGYTF.

The chain is built from TRBV2 and TRBJ2-1, with TRBD1 matching over 8 bases. Unmatched junction bases numbered 9, after V lost 5 bases and J lost 0 bases. Germline loops: CDR1 SNHLY, CDR2 FYNNEI. The CDR3 has 17 amino acids. The CDR3, as DNA: TGTGCCAGCAGTCAGGGACAGGTGATAAGCTCCTACAATGAGCAGTTCTTC. Protein sequence: CASSQGQVISSYNEQFF. The full variable domain, rest sourced from reference TRBV2 and TRBJ2-1, is EPEVTQTPSHQVTQMGQEVILRCVPISNHLYFYWYRQILGQKVEFLVSFYNNEISEKSEIFDDQFSVERPDGSNFTLKIRSTKLEDSAMYFCASSQGQVISSYNEQFFGPGTRLTVL.

The chain is built from TRBV27 and TRBJ2-1; tentative D call: TRBD1 (6 bases). The CDR3 consists of 15 residues. Germline V CDR1 and CDR2: MNHEY, SMNVEV (reference sequence). Trimming left V 3 bases short and J 9 bases short, with 18 bases between. DNA for the CDR3: TGTGCCAGCAGTTTGAGACAGGTATCTTCGGGTGAGCAGTTCTTC. This encodes CASSLRQVSSGEQFF.

The chain combines TRBV2 with TRBJ1-2; possibly TRBD1 for D (5 bases). This CDR3 spans 12 amino acids. CDR1 is SNHLY and CDR2 is FYNNEI in the germline V gene. V was cut by 3 bases and J by 6 bases, with 8 bases left in between. The CDR3 coding sequence is TGTGCCAGCAGTGATCCCAGGGATGGCTACACCTTC. Its protein is CASSDPRDGYTF.

The CDR3 bases are TGTGCCATCTCGCCGACTACATCAGACAGGGGAGGTGGCTACACCTTC. Residues: CAISPTTSDRGGGYTF. The chain uses TRBV10-3 and TRBJ1-2; 8 positions agree with TRBD1. The V gene's germline CDR1 is ENHRY and CDR2 SYGVKD. Losses at the gene ends were 8 bases for V and 7 bases for J; bases not matched to a gene: 18. This CDR3 comprises 16 residues.

V is TRBV27 and J is TRBJ2-2; a weak D match, TRBD1 (6 bases). CDR3 length equals 13 residues. Germline CDR1 reads MNHEY; CDR2 reads SMNVEV (reference sequence). Trimming cost V 2 bases and J 11 bases, with 12 bases left between them. The DNA of the CDR3 is TGTGCCAGCAGTTTAGACGGACAGCCCGAGCTGTTTTTT. This encodes CASSLDGQPELFF.

The chain has TRBV4-1 and TRBJ1-1, with a possible D match to TRBD1 (6 bases). CDR3 length equals 15 residues. Germline-derived CDR1 and CDR2 are MGHRA and YSYEKL. V dropped 0 bases and J dropped 1 base, with 9 bases sitting between them. The CDR3 nucleotides read TGCGCCAGCAGCCAAGATTGGACAGAGAACACTGAAGCTTTCTTT. Protein product: CASSQDWTENTEAFF.

The V and J genes are TRBV9 and TRBJ2-3; 12 bases are a match to TRBD2. J lost 11 bases, V lost 0 bases, and 7 bases had no gene match. Germline lookup yields CDR1 SGDLS and CDR2 YYNGEE. The CDR3 consists of 15 residues. The CDR3 DNA sequence: TGTGCCAGCAGCGTAGCTAGCGGGGGGGCCCCAGGGCAGTATTTT. It encodes CASSVASGGAPGQYF.

The gene calls are TRBV6-5 and TRBJ2-7; 7 bases agree with TRBD2. This CDR3 comprises 16 residues. CDR1 is MNHEY, CDR2 SVGAGI, per germline. V was pared by 1 base and J by 5 bases, with 11 bases of the junction left unmatched. In DNA form, the CDR3 reads TGTGCCAGCAGTTACTACGAAAGCGGGATAACGGACGAGCAGTACTTC. The encoded protein is CASSYYESGITDEQYF.

In this sample, this clone turned up once. The chain links TRBV9 to TRBJ2-3; possibly TRBD2 for D (6 bases). Germline values: CDR1 SGDLS, CDR2 YYNGEE. The V gene lost 3 bases and the J gene lost 1 base, with 12 bases spanning the gap. The CDR3 is 15 residues long. CDR3 DNA: TGTGCCAGCAGCGCGGAGGGGCTTCGCACAGATACGCAGTATTTT. Its translation is CASSAEGLRTDTQYF.

The chain couples TRBV7-3 to TRBJ2-2; the match to TRBD2 covers 8 bases. J lost 4 bases, V lost 6 bases, and 4 bases had no gene match. CDR1 is SGHTA and CDR2 is FQGTGA in the germline V gene. There are 14 residues in the CDR3. Here the CDR3 DNA reads TGTGCCAGCAGTCGCGGGGGGTCCACCGGGGAGCTGTTTTTT. Protein product: CASSRGGSTGELFF.

The chain carries TRBV7-2 and TRBJ1-6, with TRBD1 matching over 9 bases. Germline V gene sequence: CDR1 SGHTA, CDR2 FQGNSA. This CDR3 contains 18 residues. V shed 2 bases, J shed 5 bases, and the junction held 10 bases outside the gene matches. The CDR3 loop reads CASSLFHRGLMDNSPLHF. The CDR3 region has the DNA TGTGCCAGCAGCTTATTTCACAGGGGGCTCATGGATAATTCACCCCTCCACTTT.

J is TRBJ1-6 and V is TRBV19; 7 bases match TRBD1. CDR1 LNHDA and CDR2 SQIVND come from the germline V gene (reference sequence). Trimming cost V 10 bases and J 6 bases; bases outside gene matches: 12. The CDR3 has 15 amino acids. CDR3 bases: TGTGCCACCAGCGACGGGGGACAGACTAATTCACCCCTCCACTTT. As protein: CATSDGGQTNSPLHF.